The 7 T cell receptor beta chains below all came from one sample that was sequenced in a study of blood T cell repertoires in COVID-19 (dated by TCRdb to 2020 to 2021). Libraries were constructed by the immunoSEQ multiplex PCR assay. In TCRdb, the immuneACCESS table is reduced to in-frame sequences with V and J assigned. These tables do not hold every clone; where another copy was compared, an unresolved V gene accounts for under half, and the others remain unexplained. A total of some 360,000 clones appear in this sample, over 85% of them only once. 3.9% of the sample goes to the ten largest clones. Sequenced material: peripheral blood. These receptors all come from an older woman with COVID-19, enrolled during active disease.

This chain joins TRBV18 and TRBJ1-2, with 10 nucleotides matching TRBD1. This CDR3 region has 17 residues. Germline-derived CDR1 and CDR2 are KGHSH and LQKENI. The V and J ends lost 6 bases and 2 bases, in that order; junction bases with no gene match: 12. The DNA for the CDR3 is TGTGCCAGCTCGGAGGACAGGGGGGCCCTCGACAACTATGGCTACACCTTC. Residues: CASSEDRGALDNYGYTF.

This chain connects TRBV10-1 to TRBJ1-1, with TRBD1 matching 9 bases. In germline, CDR1 is WNHNN, CDR2 SYGVQD (reference sequence). This CDR3 has 15 residues. V shed 3 bases and J 5 bases; nucleotides not matched to a gene: 7. The CDR3 reads CASSDTGGLRTEAFF. The CDR3 nucleotides read TGCGCCAGCAGTGATACAGGGGGCTTAAGGACTGAAGCTTTCTTT.

This rearrangement joins TRBV5-4 to TRBJ2-5, with 8 bases fitting TRBD2. The CDR3 has 17 amino acids. The germline V gene has CDR1 SGHNT and CDR2 YYREEE (reference sequence). V lost 2 bases and J lost 3; bases outside the gene matches: 12. CDR3 nucleotide sequence: TGTGCCAGCAGCTTCAAAATAGCGCGGGGGGTCGAAGAGACCCAGTACTTC. Its translation: CASSFKIARGVEETQYF.

A few counts support this clone. The chain joins TRBV12-3 or TRBV12-4 to TRBJ1-5; the match to TRBD1 covers 8 bases. This CDR3 is built from 13 residues. V gave up 5 bases and J gave up 7 bases; unmatched junction bases: 4. The CDR3 sequence is CASSIGQGQPQHF. The CDR3 nucleotides read TGTGCCAGCAGTATCGGACAGGGCCAGCCCCAGCATTTT.

The chain is built from TRBV27 and TRBJ1-6; no firm D call. This CDR3 is 18 amino acids long. Germline CDR1 reads MNHEY; CDR2 reads SMNVEV (reference sequence). Trimming shortened V by 3 bases and J by 0 bases, and 15 bases separated the two germline ends. CDR3 nucleotide sequence: TGTGCCAGCAGTTTTACGGCAGACTTGAGCTCCTATAATTCACCCCTCCACTTT. Its translation is CASSFTADLSSYNSPLHF.

The J gene is TRBJ1-5, the V gene TRBV27; TRBD1 might be the D (6 bases). The CDR3 is 14 residues long. The germline V gene has CDR1 MNHEY and CDR2 SMNVEV (reference sequence). Trimming removed 2 bases at V and 4 bases at J, with 9 bases between. The CDR3 here is CASSLQGPNQPQHF. The DNA for the CDR3 is TGTGCCAGCAGTTTACAGGGGCCTAATCAGCCCCAGCATTTT.

The chain employs TRBV28 and TRBJ1-6, with D possibly matching TRBD1 (6 bases). The CDR3 is 15 amino acids. The V gene lost 5 bases and the J gene lost 5 bases, with 13 bases spanning the gap. Germline V lookup: CDR1 MDHEN, CDR2 SYDVKM. This CDR3 is CASSLHGQNNSPLHF. CDR3 nucleotide sequence: TGTGCCAGCAGTCTTCACGGACAGAATAATTCACCCCTCCACTTT. The whole variable domain, remainder taken from reference TRBV28 and TRBJ1-6, is DVKVTQSSRYLVKRTGEKVFLECVQDMDHENMFWYRQDPGLGLRLIYFSYDVKMKEKGDIPEGYSVSREKKERFSLILESASTNQTSMYLCASSLHGQNNSPLHFGNGTRLTVT.